This TCR beta chain was captured in a study of CD8 T cell repertoires and HIV-1 epitope variants. Overall study: Epitopes were three Gag families plus Nef HW9 and YT9. Equal numbers of autologous T cell-negative cells presented antigen to enriched T cells.

Produced via immunoSEQ multiplex PCR; TCRdb's table is partial and in-frame only. There are 5,400 or so clones in the sample; roughly 70% occur only once, and roughly 43% lies in the top ten. The sample holds a few counts of this clone. The antigen is not known. Study conclusions and caveats: Six of nine antigen-specific clonotypes appeared cross-reactive to autologous or escape variants.

The V end was cut by 4 bases, the J end by 4 bases, with 8 bases between. The CDR3 consists of 12 residues. Germline values: CDR1 SGHDT, CDR2 YYEEEE. The rearrangement links TRBV5-6 to TRBJ1-2; perhaps TRBD1 as D (5 bases). The sequenced sample was cultured CD8+ T cells derived from PBMCs. This receptor was taken from a male donor with HIV. The CDR3: CASSQDSYGYTF. The CDR3 DNA follows: TGTGCCAGCAGCCAAGACAGCTATGGCTACACCTTC.